Sequencing of this T cell receptor (beta chain) was carried out in a study of low-dose radiotherapy and immunotherapy resistance in tumors. TCRs were amplified for roughly 22 PCR cycles with a constant-region primer and V-primer adapter. TCRdb re-derived calls from the reads in MiXCR, one entry per CDR3 protein. Of over 50,000 distinct CDR3 sequences listed, 33% were seen once; the top ten hold roughly 8.2%. Time point indicated: after trial treatment. The treatment denotes: LDRT plus nivolumab, ipilimumab, low-dose cyclophosphamide and aspirin (RACIN trial). V lost 2 bases and J lost 4, with 15 bases in between. The CDR3 runs 16 residues. Germline V lookup: CDR1 KGHSH, CDR2 LQKENI.

The sample in question was PBMCs, obtained after low-dose radiotherapy plus immunotherapy. The sequence came from a male donor with rectosigmoid adenocarcinoma. V and J are TRBV18 and TRBJ1-5, with D maybe TRBD1 (5 bases). The CDR3 spells CASSPLGVGGNQPQHF. The CDR3 nucleotides read TGTGCCAGCTCACCATTAGGGGTGGGAGGTAATCAGCCCCAGCATTTT.